A selection of T cell receptor beta chains follows, all from one sample in a study of molecular identifiers for immune sequencing clone quantification. Each CDR3 protein is one row after TCRdb ran MiXCR on the PCR reads. The table lists 350,000 or so distinct CDR3 sequences, about a fifth of them singletons. Input material: naive CD8+ T cells from blood, with Jurkat cell RNA spiked in. The receptors come from a human donor in good health. Some libraries in this study had Jurkat cell RNA spiked in. Each CDR3 is given with its conserved first and last residue. D genes are given only for firm matches. Some rows have no size entry. The others give once, few or many, or a class for an expanded clone.

v_gene,d_gene,abundance,j_gene,CDR3nt,CDR3aa
TRBV19,-,few,TRBJ1-4,TGTGCCACACGTAATGAAAAACTGTTTTTT,CATRNEKLFF
TRBV10-3,-,many,TRBJ1-1,TGTGCCATCAGTGGAGGGGGGGTAGAAGCTTTCTTT,CAISGGGVEAFF
TRBV7-2,TRBD1,many,TRBJ1-2,TGTGCCAGCAGTTACATGGGACAGGGTGAGGGCTACACCTTC,CASSYMGQGEGYTF
TRBV9,TRBD1,many,TRBJ2-2,TGTGCCAGCAGCGTAGCTGGGCAGGGGGCGAACACCGGGGAGCTGTTTTTT,CASSVAGQGANTGELFF
TRBV15,-,few,TRBJ2-7,TGTGCCACCAGCAGAGATGGGTCGGTAGGGTTCTCCTACGAGCAGTACTTC,CATSRDGSVGFSYEQYF
TRBV20-1,TRBD2,many,TRBJ2-7,TGCAGTGCTAGTCCGCGGGGGGCTTATCAAAGCTCCTACGAGCAGTACTTC,CSASPRGAYQSSYEQYF
TRBV6-2/TRBV6-3,TRBD2,many,TRBJ2-5,TGTGCCAGCAGCCCGACTAGCGGGGGGGAGGAGACCCAGTACTTC,CASSPTSGGEETQYF
TRBV9,TRBD2,many,TRBJ2-3,TGTGCCAGCAGCGTAGGGACTAGCTCGTCGCAGTATTTT,CASSVGTSSSQYF
TRBV7-9,-,many,TRBJ2-1,TGTGCCAGCAGCAGAACCCCGGACAGGAGGGCCTTC,CASSRTPDRRAF
TRBV6-1,-,few,TRBJ1-1,TGTGCCAGCGCCCCGCGGTCCTGGTTGAGTTTGAACACTGAAGCTTTCTTT,CASAPRSWLSLNTEAFF
TRBV4-3,-,many,TRBJ1-1,TGCGCCAGCAGCCAAGAGCGGTCCGTGAACACTGAAGCTTTCTTT,CASSQERSVNTEAFF
TRBV23-1,TRBD1,many,TRBJ1-5,TGCGCCAGCAGTCAACCGGGACAGGGGCGCAATCAGCCCCAGCATTTT,CASSQPGQGRNQPQHF
TRBV19,TRBD1,few,TRBJ2-7,TGTGCCAGTAGTACCCCAGGGACAGGGCGGTACGAGCAGTACTTC,CASSTPGTGRYEQYF
TRBV6-5,-,many,TRBJ2-3,TGTGCCAGCAGAACCGGTGCTTGGGACTTTGTGTATTTT,CASRTGAWDFVYF
TRBV29-1,-,-,TRBJ1-2,TGCAGCGCCGTGGGGGAGTGGACCGACGTCTATGGCTACACCTTC,CSAVGEWTDVYGYTF
TRBV4-1,-,many,TRBJ2-1,TGCGCCAGCAGCCAAGGGGCGTACAATGAGCAGTTCTTC,CASSQGAYNEQFF
TRBV24-1,-,-,TRBJ2-2,TGTGCCACCAGTGATCTAACAGGCGCCGGGGAGCTGTTTTTT,CATSDLTGAGELFF
TRBV20-1,TRBD1,many,TRBJ1-4,TGCAGTGCTAGAGGAGCCCAGCGGGACAGGTTATATGAAAAACTGTTTTTT,CSARGAQRDRLYEKLFF
TRBV7-9,-,many,TRBJ2-2,TGCGCCAGCAGCTTAAGAACCGGGGAGCTGTTTTTT,CASSLRTGELFF
TRBV4-3,-,-,TRBJ2-7,TGCGCCAGCAGCCAAGATCATAAGGTCTCCTCCTACGAGCAGTACTTC,CASSQDHKVSSYEQYF
TRBV3-1,-,few,TRBJ1-1,TGTGCCAGCACCCCGACTCCCTCCATGAACACTGAAGCTTTCTTT,CASTPTPSMNTEAFF
TRBV6-1,-,many,TRBJ2-1,TGTGCCAGCAGGTACAATGAGCAGTTCTTC,CASRYNEQFF
TRBV9,-,few,TRBJ1-1,TGTGCCAGCAGCCCCGTAGTATGGGGAGAAGCTTTCTTT,CASSPVVWGEAFF
TRBV7-9,TRBD2,-,TRBJ2-3,TGTGCCAGCAGCTCCTCCGTGGTAGCGGGGGGATCTAGCACAGATACGCAGTATTTT,CASSSSVVAGGSSTDTQYF
TRBV7-9,-,many,TRBJ2-7,TGTGCCAGCAGCCCCCTCTCATTAGAGCAGTACTTC,CASSPLSLEQYF
TRBV20-1,-,many,TRBJ2-7,TGCAGTGCTGGGGGGACAGCCTACGAGCAGTACTTC,CSAGGTAYEQYF
TRBV9,TRBD2,many,TRBJ2-3,TGTGCCAGCAGCGTAGCCGGGAGGGCATTGACAGATACGCAGTATTTT,CASSVAGRALTDTQYF
TRBV25-1,-,once,TRBJ1-5,TGTGCCAGCAGTGAGAAGCCCCAGCATTTT,CASSEKPQHF
TRBV6-1,-,-,TRBJ1-5,TGTGCCAGCAGTGCTGAGGACAGAGCTTCGCGTCAGCCCCAGCATTTT,CASSAEDRASRQPQHF
TRBV29-1,-,many,TRBJ2-3,TGCAGCGGACAAGGTGATACGCAGTATTTT,CSGQGDTQYF
TRBV29-1,TRBD1,many,TRBJ1-1,TGCAGCGCGGACGGGACAGATAGTAACACTGAAGCTTTCTTT,CSADGTDSNTEAFF
TRBV5-6,TRBD1,many,TRBJ2-7,TGTGCCAGCAGCCCATGGGACAGGGTCCACGAGCAGTACTTC,CASSPWDRVHEQYF
TRBV30,-,many,TRBJ1-1,TGTGCCTGGAACCCGAACACTGAAGCTTTCTTT,CAWNPNTEAFF
TRBV7-3,-,many,TRBJ2-3,TGTGCCAGCAGCCCGAAAGTCCGGGACCCCCGAGGAACAGATACGCAGTATTTT,CASSPKVRDPRGTDTQYF
TRBV7-9,-,many,TRBJ2-7,TGTGCCAGCAGCTTACCCGCCGTGGAGGAGCAGTACTTC,CASSLPAVEEQYF
TRBV2,-,-,TRBJ1-2,TGTGCCAGCAGTGAAAATGTGGTAGGGGGATATGGCTACACCTTC,CASSENVVGGYGYTF
TRBV9,TRBD2,many,TRBJ2-7,TGTGCCAGCAGCGTAGGGTTTAGCGGGGTCTCCTACGAGCAGTACTTC,CASSVGFSGVSYEQYF
TRBV6-5,TRBD2,-,TRBJ2-1,TGTGCCAGCACCACCGGGTTTAGCGGGGATGAGCAGTTCTTC,CASTTGFSGDEQFF
TRBV7-9,-,many,TRBJ2-7,TGTGCCAGCAGCCCGACGGGTCTAGCGAGCTACGAGCAGTACTTC,CASSPTGLASYEQYF
TRBV19,TRBD2,-,TRBJ2-2,TGTGCCAGTAGTATATTCTACGCTGGGGGGACTAGCGAGCACACCGGGGAGCTGTTTTTT,CASSIFYAGGTSEHTGELFF
TRBV28,TRBD2,many,TRBJ2-3,TGTGCCAGCAGTTCTCGACTAGCGGCAGATACGCAGTATTTT,CASSSRLAADTQYF
TRBV2,-,many,TRBJ2-7,TGTGCCAGCAGAACTGCTAGCTCCTACGAGCAGTACTTC,CASRTASSYEQYF
TRBV30,-,-,TRBJ2-6,TGTGCCTGGGCCTATGTTGGGGCCAACGTCCTGACTTTC,CAWAYVGANVLTF
TRBV4-3,-,few,TRBJ2-7,TGCGCCAGCAGCCAATCGAGGGACCCGTTCTACGAGCAGTACTTC,CASSQSRDPFYEQYF
TRBV24-1,-,many,TRBJ2-3,TGTGCCACCAGTGAAGGGACTTTCCGGAGCTACACAGATACGCAGTATTTT,CATSEGTFRSYTDTQYF
TRBV5-4,TRBD2,-,TRBJ2-3,TGTGCCAGCCGACGGGGTAGCGGGCCCTCTGGCACAGATACGCAGTATTTT,CASRRGSGPSGTDTQYF
TRBV29-1,TRBD2,many,TRBJ2-3,TGCAGCGTTGACAACCTGAGGACTAGCGAGCCAACAGATACGCAGTATTTT,CSVDNLRTSEPTDTQYF
TRBV5-4,-,many,TRBJ2-5,TGTGCCAGCAGCTTGGATGGGACGGCGGCCCAGTACTTC,CASSLDGTAAQYF